These 2 T cell receptor beta chains share one sample of origin, sequenced in a study of human T cells and chemical hapten exposure (dated by TCRdb to 2020 to 2023). The library was generated by RACE. Sequenced using a NextSeq 500. The public sequencing data were trimmed at Q25 with fastp and processed into clonotypes with MiXCR by TCRdb, which kept only in-frame beta chains. Rows are unified per CDR3 protein, each entry keeping the most common DNA and genes. The sample table lists tens of thousands of distinct CDR3 sequences, over 8.5% of them with a count of one. The ten largest clones capture about 4.2% of the sample. The time point label, as the study defines it: patch test 1, 2 weeks after DPC sensitization. The sample's treatment or condition, from its label and the paper: therapeutic diphenylcyclopropenone sensitization with weekly scalp DPC. Sample: whole blood, taken in connection with sensitization to the hapten diphenylcyclopropenone (DPC). The receptors were gathered from a woman between 50 and 59 years old with alopecia areata. Some clones in this sample may be carry-over from other donors' samples.

As concerns this clonotype: This may be a read error, as it is one base from a much larger clone. V gene TRBV7-2 combines with J gene TRBJ2-1; weak D call: TRBD1 (5 bases). The V gene lost 2 bases and the J gene lost 0 bases, with 11 bases spanning the gap. The CDR3 spans 16 residues. CDR1 is SGHTA and CDR2 is FQGNSA in the germline V gene. The CDR3 DNA is TGTGCCAGCAGCTTACTGGGGCTGTCCTCCTACAATGAGCAGTTCTTC. Its translation is CASSLLGLSSYNEQFF.

This chain connects TRBV7-9 to TRBJ1-5; 9 bases are a match to TRBD1. The germline CDR1 and CDR2 sequences are SEHNR and FQNEAQ (reference sequence). The CDR3 runs 17 residues. J was trimmed by 0 bases and V by 5 bases; bases with no gene match: 8. CDR3 sequence reads: CASSRTGERHSNQPQHF. The CDR3 coding sequence is TGTGCCAGCAGCCGGACAGGGGAGCGGCATAGCAATCAGCCCCAGCATTTT.